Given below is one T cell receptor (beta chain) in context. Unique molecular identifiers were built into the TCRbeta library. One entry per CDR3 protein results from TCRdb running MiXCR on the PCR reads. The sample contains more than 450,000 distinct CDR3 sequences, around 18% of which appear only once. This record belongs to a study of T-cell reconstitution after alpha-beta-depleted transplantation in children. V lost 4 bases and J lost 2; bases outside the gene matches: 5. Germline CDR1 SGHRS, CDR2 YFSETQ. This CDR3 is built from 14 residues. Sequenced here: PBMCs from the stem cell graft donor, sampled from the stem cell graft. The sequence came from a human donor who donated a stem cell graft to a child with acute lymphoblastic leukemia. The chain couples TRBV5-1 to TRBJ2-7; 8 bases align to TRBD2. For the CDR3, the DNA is TGCGCCAGCAGCCCTGGGACTAGTGCCTACGAGCAGTACTTC. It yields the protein CASSPGTSAYEQYF. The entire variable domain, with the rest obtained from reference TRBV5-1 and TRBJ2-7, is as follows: KAGVTQTPRYLIKTRGQQVTLSCSPISGHRSVSWYQQTPGQGLQFLFEYFSETQRNKGNFPGRFSGRQFSNSRSEMNVSTLELGDSALYLCASSPGTSAYEQYFGPGTRLTVT.